This TCR beta chain was recovered during a study of blood T cells in healthy people across ages. The use of a sample-barcoded 5' primer and a J-beta primer mix characterized a second PCR of roughly 7 to 11 cycles. One entry per CDR3 protein results from TCRdb running MiXCR on the 5' RACE reads. The sample lists approximately 600,000 distinct CDR3 sequences, roughly 53% occurring once. This clonotype was counted a single time. V was cut by 0 bases and J by 11 bases, with 18 bases left in between. Germline-derived CDR1 and CDR2 are SGDLS and YYNGEE. The CDR3 is 15 amino acids. This TCR was sampled from a man in his fifties or sixties in good health. Input material: blood. The chain uses TRBV9 and TRBJ1-5; D not certain. The CDR3 coding sequence is TGTGCCAGCAGCGTAGGAGGCAGCACCTGGGAGACCCAGCATTTT. Its translation is CASSVGGSTWETQHF.